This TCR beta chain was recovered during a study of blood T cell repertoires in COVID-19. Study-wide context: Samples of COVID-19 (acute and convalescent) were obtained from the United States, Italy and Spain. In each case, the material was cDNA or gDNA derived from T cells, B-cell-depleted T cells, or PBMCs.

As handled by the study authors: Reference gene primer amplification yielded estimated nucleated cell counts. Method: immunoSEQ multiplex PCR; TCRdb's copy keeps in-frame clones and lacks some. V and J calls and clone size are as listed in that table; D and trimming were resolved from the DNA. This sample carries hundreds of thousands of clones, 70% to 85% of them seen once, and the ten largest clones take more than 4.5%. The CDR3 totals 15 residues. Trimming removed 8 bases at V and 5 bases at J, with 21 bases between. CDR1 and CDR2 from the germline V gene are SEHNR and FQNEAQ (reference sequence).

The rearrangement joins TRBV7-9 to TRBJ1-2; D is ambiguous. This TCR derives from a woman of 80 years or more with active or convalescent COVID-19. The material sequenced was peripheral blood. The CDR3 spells CASLPAANYVYGYTF. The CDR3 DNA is TGTGCCAGCCTCCCAGCAGCCAACTATGTATATGGCTACACCTTC. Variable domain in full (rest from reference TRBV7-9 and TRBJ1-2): DTGVSQNPRHKITKRGQNVTFRCDPISEHNRLYWYRQTLGQGPEFLTYFQNEAQLEKSRLLSDRFSAERPKGSFSTLEIQRTEQGDSAMYLCASLPAANYVYGYTFGSGTRLTVV.